This T cell receptor (beta chain) was found in a study of T-cell reconstitution after alpha-beta-depleted transplantation in children. Overall study results and limits: One year after transplant, T-cell counts and diversity came mostly from newly produced T cells. The origin of alpha-beta T cells about two months after transplant was reportedly several hundred expanded graft clones. Recipient T cells and thymic progenitors that survived were the source of the high TCRbeta diversity seen at day 60 in some patients.

Preparation of the TCRbeta library involved a method that used unique molecular identifiers. MiXCR, run by TCRdb on the PCR reads, gives a single entry per CDR3 protein. The sample has roughly 160,000 distinct CDR3 sequences; approximately 10% are singletons. This CDR3 is built from 13 residues. From germline, CDR1 is SQVTM and CDR2 ANQGSEA. Trimming removed 1 base at V and 2 bases at J, with 6 bases between. This clonotype was recorded at least ten times. Its antigen is not known. This chain joins TRBV29-1 and TRBJ2-1; D not certain. The material sequenced was PBMCs, taken before TCRalphabeta/CD19-depleted stem cell transplant. This clonotype was sampled from a boy younger than 10 with acute myeloid leukemia, due to receive a stem cell transplant. The CDR3 is CSVEGVAYNEQFF. The CDR3 nucleotides read TGCAGCGTTGAAGGAGTAGCCTACAATGAGCAGTTCTTC.